This is a list of T cell receptor beta chains from one sample in a study of blood T cells in healthy people across ages. TCRdb analysed the 5' RACE reads with MiXCR anew, one entry per CDR3 protein. The repertoire holds about 1,400,000 distinct CDR3 sequences, around 59% seen once, with over 6.5% in the top ten. Sequencing input: blood. These receptors all come from a young man in good health. CDR3s include the opening cysteine and the closing phenylalanine or tryptophan. A D gene is named only where the DNA matches it firmly. Clone sizes are given selectively: once, few, many, or a class where the clone is expanded.

clone size,J gene,D gene,V gene,CDR3 protein,CDR3 DNA
.,TRBJ1-2,.,TRBV3-1,CASSQGNPNYGYTF,TGTGCCAGCAGCCAAGGAAACCCTAACTATGGCTACACCTTC
.,TRBJ2-3,TRBD2,TRBV7-9,CASSSRTSGSLDTQYF,TGTGCCAGCAGCTCCCGGACTAGCGGGAGTTTAGATACGCAGTATTTT
.,TRBJ2-3,.,TRBV27,CASSWDGLSTDTQYF,TGTGCCAGCAGTTGGGACGGATTAAGCACAGATACGCAGTATTTT
.,TRBJ1-5,.,TRBV4-1,CASSQGLTNNQPQHF,TGCGCCAGCAGCCAAGGTCTAACAAACAATCAGCCCCAGCATTTT
few,TRBJ2-5,TRBD2,TRBV20-1,CSARESSGNQETQYF,TGCAGTGCTAGAGAGTCTAGCGGGAACCAAGAGACCCAGTACTTC
.,TRBJ1-6,TRBD1,TRBV6-5,CASSYGQGYNSPLHF,TGTGCCAGCAGTTACGGACAGGGGTATAATTCACCCCTCCACTTT
.,TRBJ2-7,.,TRBV28,CASLSGGLTYEQYF,TGTGCCAGTCTGAGTGGGGGGTTAACCTACGAGCAGTACTTC
.,TRBJ2-3,TRBD1,TRBV10-3,CAISDSGQGSTDTQYF,TGTGCCATCAGTGATTCAGGACAGGGGAGTACAGATACGCAGTATTTT
.,TRBJ2-1,TRBD2,TRBV3-1,CASSRPGLPYNEQFF,TGTGCCAGCAGCCGACCGGGACTACCTTACAATGAGCAGTTCTTC
.,TRBJ2-1,TRBD2,TRBV5-1,CASSFGLAGGSSYNEQFF,TGCGCCAGCAGCTTCGGACTAGCGGGAGGCTCTTCCTACAATGAGCAGTTCTTC
.,TRBJ2-5,.,TRBV20-1,CSAVPGLGGIWYQETQYF,TGCAGTGCTGTACCAGGGCTAGGGGGTATTTGGTACCAAGAGACCCAGTACTTC
.,TRBJ1-2,TRBD1,TRBV6-1,CASRGQGLSGGYTF,TGTGCCAGCAGGGGACAGGGCCTCTCGGGTGGCTACACCTTC
.,TRBJ1-5,TRBD1,TRBV6-2/TRBV6-3,CAIGTAYSNQPQHF,TGTGCCATCGGGACAGCTTATAGCAATCAGCCCCAGCATTTT